Sequencing of this T cell receptor (beta chain) was carried out in a study of regulatory T cells in long-lasting Graves disease. General study points: Among persistent patients, a larger number of public clonotypes were shared (around 2,700) than among newly diagnosed patients (about 970). Newly diagnosed Graves' patients had higher TCR diversity than persistent ones.

Arm-PCR of CDR3 regions with iRepertoire HTBI primers generated TCR beta libraries. TCRdb re-called the multiplex PCR reads through MiXCR, storing one row per CDR3 protein. Among about 470,000 distinct CDR3 sequences, 20% were seen once, and the ten largest hold 7.8%. This clonotype was counted many times. Its antigen remains unidentified. Time point specified: persistent/refractory GD, antithyroid drugs over 5 years with positive TRAb. Isolated PBMC RNA provided the starting material for the TCR library. Graves' disease diagnoses followed American Thyroid Association guidelines. This TCR came from a female donor with Graves disease. The material was peripheral blood mononuclear cells (PBMCs), obtained when the disease was refractory, from a patient treated with antithyroid drugs.

The CDR3 region has the DNA TGTGCCAGCAGCCCAAATGGGGTTTTTGGAGAGACCCAGTACTTC. It specifies CASSPNGVFGETQYF. The chain joins TRBV7-3 to TRBJ2-5; unclear D gene. The germline gives CDR1 SGHTA, CDR2 FQGTGA. This CDR3 spans 15 amino acids. Trimming left V 5 bases short and J 4 bases short, with 17 bases between.